Sequencing of this T cell receptor beta chain was carried out in a study of T cells in Graves' hyperthyroidism and ophthalmopathy. Turning to the study itself: At the time of initial diagnosis and before any treatment, peripheral blood was collected.

Thyroid ultrasound, orbital computed tomography, clinical symptoms, and serum thyroxine and TRAb underpinned diagnoses. Approximately 9.3 ml of fresh peripheral blood supplied the PBMCs. V gave up 5 bases and J gave up 7 bases; unmatched junction bases: 8. This CDR3 has 14 amino acids. The germline V gene has CDR1 SEHNR and CDR2 FQNEAQ (reference sequence). This clonotype showed up just a few times. The antigen is unknown. Whole-study results and caveats: Most thyroid clonotypes with frequency above 0.001 were detected in blood.

Amplification of TCR beta CDR3 regions used RNA as the template. TCR CDR3 underwent first-round RT-PCR with the HTBI primer set. A single record per CDR3 protein comes from TCRdb applying MiXCR to the multiplex PCR reads. The sample yields about 740,000 distinct CDR3 sequences, about 15% seen once. The sequenced material came from blood. V gene TRBV7-9 combines with J gene TRBJ2-1; 7 bases line up with TRBD1. The clonotype was recovered from a woman between 18 and 30 years old with Graves' hyperthyroidism. The CDR3 here is CASSPPGQRNEQFF. Here the CDR3 DNA reads TGTGCCAGCAGCCCCCCGGGACAGAGGAATGAGCAGTTCTTC.